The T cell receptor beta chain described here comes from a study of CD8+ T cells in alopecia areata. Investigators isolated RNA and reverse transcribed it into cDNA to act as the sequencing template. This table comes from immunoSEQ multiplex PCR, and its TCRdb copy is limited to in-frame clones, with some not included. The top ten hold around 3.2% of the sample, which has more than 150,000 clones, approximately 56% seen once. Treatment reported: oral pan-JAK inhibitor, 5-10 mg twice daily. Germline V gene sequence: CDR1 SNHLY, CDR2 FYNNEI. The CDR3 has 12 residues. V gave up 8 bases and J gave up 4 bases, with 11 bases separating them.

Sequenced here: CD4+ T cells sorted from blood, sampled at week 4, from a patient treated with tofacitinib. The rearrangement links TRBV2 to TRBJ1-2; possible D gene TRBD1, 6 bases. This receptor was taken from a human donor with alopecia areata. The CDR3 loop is CASQRGGYGYTF. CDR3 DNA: TGTGCCAGCCAGCGAGGGGGCTATGGCTACACCTTC.